A selection of T cell receptor beta chains follows, all from one sample in a study of T cell responses to AZD1222 COVID-19 vaccine. This table comes from immunoSEQ multiplex PCR, and its TCRdb copy is limited to in-frame clones, with some not included. The data show 100,000 or so clones, with 70% to 90% seen just once and about 2.9% held by the top ten. The source was peripheral blood, collected on day 0 of AZD1222 vaccination. The receptor source for this set is an adult in good health. Both conserved end residues are part of each CDR3.

CDR3 length | J gene | V gene | CDR3 protein
14 | TRBJ1-3 | TRBV7-9 | CASSPGVSGNTIYF
15 | TRBJ1-5 | TRBV7-8 | CASSLGGTSNQPQHF
15 | TRBJ1-5 | TRBV19 | CASSIDEYSNQPQHF
16 | TRBJ2-2 | TRBV4-2 | CASSQEGAPDTGELFF
13 | TRBJ2-1 | TRBV5-1 | CACGRASYNEQFF
15 | TRBJ1-4 | TRBV11-2 | CASSLGGQKNEKLFF
16 | TRBJ2-3 | TRBV6-2/TRBV6-3 | CASSYRLAGTTDTQYF
13 | TRBJ2-1 | TRBV7-9 | CASSLKGYNEQFF
15 | TRBJ1-1 | TRBV4-1 | CASIGSGGWNTEAFF
21 | TRBJ1-5 | TRBV15 | CATSREVPGQGRLVGNQPQHF
19 | TRBJ1-3 | TRBV7-2 | CASSLEGVGGRLSGNTIYF
15 | TRBJ2-1 | TRBV7-6 | CASSLLTGAINEQFF
11 | TRBJ2-5 | TRBV5-1 | CASSLEGPPDF
13 | TRBJ1-2 | TRBV24-1 | CATSGGSNYGYTF
15 | TRBJ2-5 | TRBV6-2/TRBV6-3 | CASSPTSGLKETQYF
14 | TRBJ2-1 | TRBV27 | CASRQDRGANEQFF
12 | TRBJ2-2 | TRBV12-3/TRBV12-4 | CAGAVQYGELFF
16 | TRBJ2-1 | TRBV4-3 | CASSQVPSLGGNEQFF
13 | TRBJ2-1 | TRBV29-1 | CSVEGGRDYDKFF
15 | TRBJ2-1 | TRBV3-1/TRBV3-2 | CASSATGGEFNEQFF
17 | TRBJ1-1 | TRBV6-6 | CASSPLNRRSMNTEAFF
14 | TRBJ1-2 | TRBV4-2 | CASSPDSAAYGYTF
15 | TRBJ2-5 | TRBV11-2 | CASSLGGPGWETQYF
15 | TRBJ2-5 | TRBV3-1/TRBV3-2 | CASSQEGRSQETQYF
12 | TRBJ2-7 | TRBV29-1 | CSAAQGIYEQYF
14 | TRBJ1-2 | TRBV4-2 | CASTTVGANYGYTF
14 | TRBJ1-2 | TRBV9 | CASSGLTRGRGYTF
13 | TRBJ1-2 | TRBV5-4 | CASGSDRDYGYTF
11 | TRBJ2-1 | TRBV12-5 | CASALDTRQFF
14 | TRBJ2-7 | TRBV6-1 | CASSETQGDYEQYF
14 | TRBJ1-5 | TRBV11-2 | CASSLDLPGQPQHF
13 | TRBJ1-2 | TRBV9 | CASSLGGFPGYTF
15 | TRBJ1-2 | TRBV5-4 | CASSLEGGRGYGYTF
14 | TRBJ1-4 | TRBV6-2/TRBV6-3 | CASSSGRENEKLFF
15 | TRBJ2-7 | TRBV7-8 | CASSLAGTGRYEQYF
14 | TRBJ1-1 | TRBV19 | CASSASGGSPEAFF
15 | TRBJ2-1 | TRBV13 | CASSSDLPSYNEQFF
14 | TRBJ1-4 | TRBV9 | CASSPQKTNEKLFF
15 | TRBJ1-1 | TRBV29-1 | CSVESSRALRGGAFF
15 | TRBJ1-3 | TRBV24-1 | CATRGRRSSGNTIYF
14 | TRBJ2-5 | TRBV7-9 | CASSFGTGRETQYF
18 | TRBJ2-3 | TRBV6-1 | CASSEILAGGLSTDTQYF
14 | TRBJ1-6 | TRBV19 | CASMRDRVTSPLHF
14 | TRBJ2-1 | TRBV6-2/TRBV6-3 | CASSSSGSTGEQFF
15 | TRBJ1-2 | TRBV11-2 | CASSLGGVGGYGYTF
14 | TRBJ1-2 | TRBV7-2 | CASSTPGPNYGYTF
14 | TRBJ1-5 | TRBV7-2 | CASSIDSSNQPQHF
15 | TRBJ2-3 | TRBV6-6 | CASRQGLVGTDTQYF
16 | TRBJ1-2 | TRBV7-2 | CASSRELGQPLYGYTF
16 | TRBJ1-3 | TRBV9 | CASSVASEYSGNTIYF